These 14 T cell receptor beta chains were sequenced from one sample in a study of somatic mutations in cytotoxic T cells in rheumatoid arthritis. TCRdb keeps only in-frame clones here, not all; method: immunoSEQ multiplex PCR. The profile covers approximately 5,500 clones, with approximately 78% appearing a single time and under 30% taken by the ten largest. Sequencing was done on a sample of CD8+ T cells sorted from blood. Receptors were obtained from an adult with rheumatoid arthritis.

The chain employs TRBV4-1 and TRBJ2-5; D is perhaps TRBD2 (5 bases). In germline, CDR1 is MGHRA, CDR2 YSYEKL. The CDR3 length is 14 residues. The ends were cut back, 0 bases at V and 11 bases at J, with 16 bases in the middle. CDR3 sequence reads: CASSQDRAAGEQYF. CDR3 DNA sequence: TGCGCCAGCAGCCAAGATCGTGCGGCCGGGGAGCAGTACTTC.

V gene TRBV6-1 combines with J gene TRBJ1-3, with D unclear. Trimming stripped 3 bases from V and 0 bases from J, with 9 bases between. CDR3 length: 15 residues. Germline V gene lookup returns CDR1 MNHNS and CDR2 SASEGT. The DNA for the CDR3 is TGTGCCAGCAGTGAGCCCTTATCCTCTGGAAACACCATATATTTT. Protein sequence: CASSEPLSSGNTIYF.

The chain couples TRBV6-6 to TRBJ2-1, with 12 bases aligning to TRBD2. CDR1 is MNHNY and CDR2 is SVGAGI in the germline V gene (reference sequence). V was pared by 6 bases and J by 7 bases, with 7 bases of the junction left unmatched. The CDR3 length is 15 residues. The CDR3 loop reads CASSPLAGGLNEQFF. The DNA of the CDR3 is TGTGCCAGCAGCCCTCTAGCGGGGGGGCTGAATGAGCAGTTCTTC.

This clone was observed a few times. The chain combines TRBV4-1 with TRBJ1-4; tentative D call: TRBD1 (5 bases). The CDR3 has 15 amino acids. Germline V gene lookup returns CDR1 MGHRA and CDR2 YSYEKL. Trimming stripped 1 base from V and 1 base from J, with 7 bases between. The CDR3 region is CASSQGGRTNEKLFF. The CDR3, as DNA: TGCGCCAGCAGCCAAGGGGGCAGAACTAATGAAAAACTGTTTTTT.

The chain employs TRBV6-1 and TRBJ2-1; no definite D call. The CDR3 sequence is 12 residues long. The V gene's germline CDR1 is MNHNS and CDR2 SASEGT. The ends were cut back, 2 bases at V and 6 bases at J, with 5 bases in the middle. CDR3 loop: CASSEISNEQFF. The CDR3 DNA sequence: TGTGCCAGCAGTGAAATCTCCAATGAGCAGTTCTTC.

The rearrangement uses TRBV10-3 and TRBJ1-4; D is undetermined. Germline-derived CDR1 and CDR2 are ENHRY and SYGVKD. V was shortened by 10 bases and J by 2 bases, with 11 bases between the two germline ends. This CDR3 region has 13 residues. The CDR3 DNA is TGTGCCACCGGTGGGGAGACTAATGAAAAACTGTTTTTT. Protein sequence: CATGGETNEKLFF.

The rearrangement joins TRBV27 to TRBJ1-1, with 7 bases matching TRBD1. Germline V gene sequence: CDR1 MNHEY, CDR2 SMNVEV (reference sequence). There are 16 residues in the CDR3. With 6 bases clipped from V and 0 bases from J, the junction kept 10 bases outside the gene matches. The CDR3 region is CASRSGTAQMNTEAFF. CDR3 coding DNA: TGTGCCAGCAGATCCGGGACAGCCCAGATGAACACTGAAGCTTTCTTT.

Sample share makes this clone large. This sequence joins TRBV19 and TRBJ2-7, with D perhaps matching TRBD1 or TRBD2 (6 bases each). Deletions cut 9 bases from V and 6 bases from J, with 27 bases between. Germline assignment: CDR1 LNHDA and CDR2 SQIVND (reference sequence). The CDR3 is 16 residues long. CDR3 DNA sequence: TGTGCCAGCAGACGGGGCCCAGGGGACCTGGAGGGCGAGCAGTACTTC. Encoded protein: CASRRGPGDLEGEQYF. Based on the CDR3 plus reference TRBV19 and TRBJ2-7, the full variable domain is DGGITQSPKYLFRKEGQNVTLSCEQNLNHDAMYWYRQDPGQGLRLIYYSQIVNDFQKGDIAEGYSVSREKKESFPLTVTSAQKNPTAFYLCASRRGPGDLEGEQYFGPGTRLTVT.

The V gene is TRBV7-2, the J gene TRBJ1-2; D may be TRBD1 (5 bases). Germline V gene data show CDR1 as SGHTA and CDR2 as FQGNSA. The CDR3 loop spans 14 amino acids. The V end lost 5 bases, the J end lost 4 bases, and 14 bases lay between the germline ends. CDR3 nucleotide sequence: TGTGCCAGCAGCCCCCAGGGACTCAGCTATGGCTACACCTTC. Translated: CASSPQGLSYGYTF.

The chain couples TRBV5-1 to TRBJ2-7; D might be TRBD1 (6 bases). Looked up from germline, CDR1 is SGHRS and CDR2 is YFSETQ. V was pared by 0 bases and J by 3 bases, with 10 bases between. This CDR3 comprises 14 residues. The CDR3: CASSLGAGVYEQYF. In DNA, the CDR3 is TGCGCCAGCAGCTTGGGGGCAGGGGTCTACGAGCAGTACTTC.

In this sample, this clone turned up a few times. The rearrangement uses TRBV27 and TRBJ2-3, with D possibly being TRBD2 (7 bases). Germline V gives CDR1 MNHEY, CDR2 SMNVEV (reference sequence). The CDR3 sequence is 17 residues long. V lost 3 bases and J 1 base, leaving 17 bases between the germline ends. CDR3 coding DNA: TGTGCCAGCAGTTTCGGGTATGGGGGGGCCCGCACAGATACGCAGTATTTT. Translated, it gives CASSFGYGGARTDTQYF.

CDR3 sequence reads: CASSQDGSGVYGYTF. For the CDR3, the DNA is TGCGCCAGCAGCCAAGATGGGTCGGGGGTCTATGGCTACACCTTC. The J gene is TRBJ1-2, the V gene TRBV4-1; weak D call: TRBD1 (5 bases). Looked up from germline, CDR1 is MGHRA and CDR2 is YSYEKL. V dropped 0 bases and J dropped 4 bases, with 12 bases sitting between them. CDR3 size: 15 residues.

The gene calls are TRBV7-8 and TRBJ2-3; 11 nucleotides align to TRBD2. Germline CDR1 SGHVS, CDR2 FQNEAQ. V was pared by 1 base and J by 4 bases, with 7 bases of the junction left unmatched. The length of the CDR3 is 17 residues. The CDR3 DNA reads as TGTGCCAGCAGCTTAGTAGGGCTAGCGGGGGGTGCAGATACGCAGTATTTT. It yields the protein CASSLVGLAGGADTQYF.

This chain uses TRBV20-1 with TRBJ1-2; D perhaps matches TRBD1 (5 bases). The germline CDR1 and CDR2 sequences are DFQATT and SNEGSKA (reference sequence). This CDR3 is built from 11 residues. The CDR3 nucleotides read TGCAAGGTGCGGGGGGTCCATGGCTACACCTTC. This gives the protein CKVRGVHGYTF.